This TCR beta chain stems from a study of technical replicates of blood from a few donors. Here immunoSEQ multiplex PCR was the method, and the copy in TCRdb shows in-frame clones only, minus some. Seen here are roughly 66,000 clones, approximately 84% observed once, and the top ten hold around 5.5%. The CDR3 loop spans 12 amino acids. The germline V gene encodes CDR1 KGHSH and CDR2 LQKENI. Trimming removed 6 bases from V and 5 bases from J; junction bases left unmatched: 3. The TCR was taken from a human donor in good health. Some clones in this sample may be carry-over from other donors' samples. The material sequenced was PBMCs. The chain combines TRBV18 with TRBJ2-5, with 7 nucleotides matching TRBD1. Here the CDR3 DNA reads TGTGCCAGCTCCGAGACAGGGGAGACCCAGTACTTC. The encoded protein is CASSETGETQYF.